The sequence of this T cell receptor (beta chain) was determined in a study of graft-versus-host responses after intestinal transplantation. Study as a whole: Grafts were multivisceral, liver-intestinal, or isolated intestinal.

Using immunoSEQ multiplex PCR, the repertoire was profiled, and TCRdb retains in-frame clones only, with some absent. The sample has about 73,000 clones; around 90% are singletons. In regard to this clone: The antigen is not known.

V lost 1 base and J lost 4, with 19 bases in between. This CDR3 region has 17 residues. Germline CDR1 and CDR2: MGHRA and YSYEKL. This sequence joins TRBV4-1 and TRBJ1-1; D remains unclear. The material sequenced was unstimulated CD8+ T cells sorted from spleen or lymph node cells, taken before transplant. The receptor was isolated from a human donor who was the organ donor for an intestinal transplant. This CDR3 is CASSQGGNPGIGTEAFF. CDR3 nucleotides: TGCGCCAGCAGCCAAGGCGGTAATCCGGGGATCGGCACTGAAGCTTTCTTT.